Only a few counts were recorded for the clone carrying this TCR beta chain. The antigen remains unidentified. This CDR3 is also generated by other DNA sequences in the sample. The CDR3 has 14 residues. V lost 3 bases and J 0 bases, leaving 8 bases between the germline ends. Germline V lookup: CDR1 SEHNR, CDR2 FQNEAQ (reference sequence). The PCR employed 60 Vbeta primers together with 13 Jbeta primers. TCRdb keeps only in-frame clones here, not all; method: immunoSEQ multiplex PCR. The repertoire has 100,000 to 140,000 clones, around 85% of them found once; the top ten carry about 2.3%. This sample is part of a study of cytomegalovirus exposure and HLA in healthy donors. Study-wide results and limits: When analyzed later, a missense DCLRE1C variant was found to be linked to TCR beta V- and J-gene trimming. Apparent HLA restriction characterized most CMV-associated TCR beta chains in a later analysis. The dataset shows that most TCR sequences were rare, while some public TCRs occurred in many donors.

Nominally healthy donors provided the samples, though records likely missed some immune exposures. This TCR came from a man aged 30-40 years in good health and CMV-seronegative. Sequenced: PBMCs. The chain combines TRBV7-9 with TRBJ1-2; D not resolved. CDR3 in DNA: TGTGCCAGCAGCTTGCGGGAAACTAACTATGGCTACACCTTC. Residues: CASSLRETNYGYTF.